This record covers a single TCR beta chain. Its antigen is not identified. CDR1 and CDR2 (germline): SNHLY, FYNNEI. Trimming left V 8 bases short and J 0 bases short, with 15 bases between. The length of the CDR3 is 15 residues. These data belong to a study of human thymus T cells. Study conclusions and caveats: Thymic and blood repertoires showed apparently biased V and J gene usage.

A roughly 0.45-1 mL peripheral blood aliquot was taken intraoperatively from four of eight donors. No fixed cell number was used; all available blood leukocytes supplied DNA. Assay: immunoSEQ multiplex PCR; the TCRdb copy retains only in-frame clones and omits some. The repertoire holds tens of thousands of clones, with 94% as singletons. Sequenced: blood. This TCR was recovered from a boy less than two years old with a congenital heart defect but otherwise immunologically healthy. The rearrangement uses TRBV2 and TRBJ2-3; D ambiguous. CDR3 coding DNA: TGTGCCAGCCTCCAGACTTATTTCAGCACAGATACGCAGTATTTT. Protein product: CASLQTYFSTDTQYF.